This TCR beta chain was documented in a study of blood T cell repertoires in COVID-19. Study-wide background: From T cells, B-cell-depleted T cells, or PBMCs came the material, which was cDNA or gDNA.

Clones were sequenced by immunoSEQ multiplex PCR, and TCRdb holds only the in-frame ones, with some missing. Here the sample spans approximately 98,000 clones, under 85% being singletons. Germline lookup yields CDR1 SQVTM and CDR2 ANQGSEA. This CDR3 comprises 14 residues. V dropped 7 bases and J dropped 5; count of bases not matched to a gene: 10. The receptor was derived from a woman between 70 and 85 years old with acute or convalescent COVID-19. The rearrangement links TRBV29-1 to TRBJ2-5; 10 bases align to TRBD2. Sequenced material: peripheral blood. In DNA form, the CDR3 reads TGCAGCGCCAAGATGGGGACTAGCGAGGAGACCCAGTACTTC. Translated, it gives CSAKMGTSEETQYF. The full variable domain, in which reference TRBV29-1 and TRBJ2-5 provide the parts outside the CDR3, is SAVISQKPSRDICQRGTSLTIQCQVDSQVTMMFWYRQQPGQSLTLIATANQGSEATYESGFVIDKFPISRPNLTFSTLTVSNMSPEDSSIYLCSAKMGTSEETQYFGPGTRLLVL.